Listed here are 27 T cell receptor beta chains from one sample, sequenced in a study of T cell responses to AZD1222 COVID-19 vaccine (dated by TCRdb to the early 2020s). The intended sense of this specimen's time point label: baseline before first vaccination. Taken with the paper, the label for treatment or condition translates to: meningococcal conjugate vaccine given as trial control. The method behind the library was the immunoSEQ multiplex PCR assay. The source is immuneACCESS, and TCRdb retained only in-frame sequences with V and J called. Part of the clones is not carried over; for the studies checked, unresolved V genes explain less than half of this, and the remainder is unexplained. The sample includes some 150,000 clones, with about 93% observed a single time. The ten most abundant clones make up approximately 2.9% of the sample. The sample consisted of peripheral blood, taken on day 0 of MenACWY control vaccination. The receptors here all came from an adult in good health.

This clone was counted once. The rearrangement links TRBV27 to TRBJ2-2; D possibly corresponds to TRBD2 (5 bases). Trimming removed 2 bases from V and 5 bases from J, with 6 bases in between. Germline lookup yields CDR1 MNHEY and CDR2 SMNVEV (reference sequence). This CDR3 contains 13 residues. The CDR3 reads CASSLRTTGELFF. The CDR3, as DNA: TGTGCCAGCAGTTTAAGGACTACCGGGGAGCTGTTTTTT.

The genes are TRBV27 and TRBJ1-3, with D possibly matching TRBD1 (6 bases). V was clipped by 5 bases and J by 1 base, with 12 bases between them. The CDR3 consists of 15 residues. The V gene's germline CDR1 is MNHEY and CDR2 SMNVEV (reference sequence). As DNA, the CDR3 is TGTGCCAGCAGTCGCTCCAGGGGATCTGGAAACACCATATATTTT. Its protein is CASSRSRGSGNTIYF.

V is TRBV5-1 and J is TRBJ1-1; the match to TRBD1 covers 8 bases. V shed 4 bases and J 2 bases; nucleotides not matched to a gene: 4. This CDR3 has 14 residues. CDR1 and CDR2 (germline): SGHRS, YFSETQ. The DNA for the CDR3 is TGCGCCAGCAGCCAGGGGACAGGTAACACTGAAGCTTTCTTT. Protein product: CASSQGTGNTEAFF. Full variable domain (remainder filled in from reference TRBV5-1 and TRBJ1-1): KAGVTQTPRYLIKTRGQQVTLSCSPISGHRSVSWYQQTPGQGLQFLFEYFSETQRNKGNFPGRFSGRQFSNSRSEMNVSTLELGDSALYLCASSQGTGNTEAFFGQGTRLTVV.

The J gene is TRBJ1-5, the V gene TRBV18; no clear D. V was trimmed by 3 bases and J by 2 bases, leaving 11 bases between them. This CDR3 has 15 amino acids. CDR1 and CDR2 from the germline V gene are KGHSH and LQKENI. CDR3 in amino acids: CASSPTAIGNQPQHF. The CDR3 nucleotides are TGTGCCAGCTCACCTACGGCAATCGGCAATCAGCCCCAGCATTTT.

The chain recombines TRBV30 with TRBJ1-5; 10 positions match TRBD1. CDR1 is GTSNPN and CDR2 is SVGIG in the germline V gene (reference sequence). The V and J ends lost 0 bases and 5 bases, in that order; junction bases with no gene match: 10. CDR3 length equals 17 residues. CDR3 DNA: TGTGCCTGGAGTGTACCCCGTGGGACAGGGGCACATCAGCCCCAGCATTTT. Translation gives CAWSVPRGTGAHQPQHF.

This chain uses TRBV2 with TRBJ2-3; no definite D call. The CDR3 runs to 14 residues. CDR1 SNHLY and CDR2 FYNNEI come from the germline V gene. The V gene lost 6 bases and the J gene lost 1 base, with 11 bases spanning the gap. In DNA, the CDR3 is TGTGCCAGCAGAAATATCCTGGGCACAGATACGCAGTATTTT. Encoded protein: CASRNILGTDTQYF.

The CDR3 reads CASSSGQGNEKLFF. Here the CDR3 DNA reads TGCGCCAGCAGCTCGGGACAGGGTAATGAAAAACTGTTTTTT. The chain is built from TRBV5-1 and TRBJ1-4; 9 bases align to TRBD1. J was trimmed by 4 bases and V by 3 bases; bases with no gene match: 1. Looked up from germline, CDR1 is SGHRS and CDR2 is YFSETQ. This CDR3 region has 14 residues.

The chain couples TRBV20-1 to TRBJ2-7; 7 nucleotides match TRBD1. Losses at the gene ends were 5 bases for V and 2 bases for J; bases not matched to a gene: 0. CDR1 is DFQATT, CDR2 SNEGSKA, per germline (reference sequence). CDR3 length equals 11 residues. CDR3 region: CSAGTAYEQYF. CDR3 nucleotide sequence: TGCAGTGCTGGGACAGCCTACGAGCAGTACTTC.

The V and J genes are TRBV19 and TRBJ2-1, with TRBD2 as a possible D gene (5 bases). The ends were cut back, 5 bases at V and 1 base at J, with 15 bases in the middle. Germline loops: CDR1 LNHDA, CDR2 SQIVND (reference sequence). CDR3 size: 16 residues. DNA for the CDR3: TGTGCCAGTAGTCAATTACCGGGATTTTCCTACAATGAGCAGTTCTTC. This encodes CASSQLPGFSYNEQFF. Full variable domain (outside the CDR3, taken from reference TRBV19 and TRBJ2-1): DGGITQSPKYLFRKEGQNVTLSCEQNLNHDAMYWYRQDPGQGLRLIYYSQIVNDFQKGDIAEGYSVSREKKESFPLTVTSAQKNPTAFYLCASSQLPGFSYNEQFFGPGTRLTVL.

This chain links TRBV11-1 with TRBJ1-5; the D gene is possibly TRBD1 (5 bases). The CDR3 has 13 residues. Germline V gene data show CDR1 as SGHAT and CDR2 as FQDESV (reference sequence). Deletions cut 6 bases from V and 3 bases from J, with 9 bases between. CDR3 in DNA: TGTGCCAGCAGTAGGGGAAACAATCAGCCCCAGCATTTT. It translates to CASSRGNNQPQHF.

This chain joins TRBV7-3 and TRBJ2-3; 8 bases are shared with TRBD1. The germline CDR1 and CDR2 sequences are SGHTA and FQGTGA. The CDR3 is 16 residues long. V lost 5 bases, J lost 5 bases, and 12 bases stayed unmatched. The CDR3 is CASSKNQGARVDTQYF. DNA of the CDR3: TGTGCCAGCAGCAAAAATCAGGGGGCGCGAGTAGATACGCAGTATTTT.

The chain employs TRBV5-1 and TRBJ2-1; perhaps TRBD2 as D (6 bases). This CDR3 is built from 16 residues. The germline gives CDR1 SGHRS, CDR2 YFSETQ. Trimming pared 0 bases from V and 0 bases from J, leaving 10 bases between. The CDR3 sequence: CASSLVAGSSYNEQFF. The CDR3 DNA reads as TGCGCCAGCAGCTTGGTGGCGGGGAGCTCCTACAATGAGCAGTTCTTC.

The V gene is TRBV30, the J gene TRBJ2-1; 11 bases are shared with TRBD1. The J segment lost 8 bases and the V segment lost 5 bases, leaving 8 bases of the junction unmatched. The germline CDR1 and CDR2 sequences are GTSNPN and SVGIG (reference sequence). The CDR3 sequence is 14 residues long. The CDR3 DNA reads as TGTGCCTGGGCCCGGGACAGGGGGGATGATGAGCAGTTCTTC. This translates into CAWARDRGDDEQFF.

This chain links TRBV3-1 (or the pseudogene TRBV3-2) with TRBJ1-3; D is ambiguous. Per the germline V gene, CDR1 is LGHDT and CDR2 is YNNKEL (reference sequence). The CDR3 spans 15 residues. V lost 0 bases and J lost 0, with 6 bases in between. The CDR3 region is CASSQELLSGNTIYF. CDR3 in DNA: TGTGCCAGCAGCCAAGAACTGCTCTCTGGAAACACCATATATTTT.

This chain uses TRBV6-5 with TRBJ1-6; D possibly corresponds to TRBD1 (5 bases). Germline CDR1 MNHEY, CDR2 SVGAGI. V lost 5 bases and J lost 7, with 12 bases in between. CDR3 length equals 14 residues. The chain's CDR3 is CASSRGRTNSPLHF. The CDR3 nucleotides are TGTGCCAGCAGTAGGGGCCGTACGAATTCACCCCTCCACTTT.

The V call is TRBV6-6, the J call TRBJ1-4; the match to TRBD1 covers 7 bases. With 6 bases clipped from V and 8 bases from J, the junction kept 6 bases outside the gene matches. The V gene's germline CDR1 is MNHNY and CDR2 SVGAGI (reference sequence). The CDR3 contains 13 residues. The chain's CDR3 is CASSRQGLEKLFF. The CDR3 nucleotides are TGTGCCAGCAGCCGACAGGGATTAGAAAAACTGTTTTTT.

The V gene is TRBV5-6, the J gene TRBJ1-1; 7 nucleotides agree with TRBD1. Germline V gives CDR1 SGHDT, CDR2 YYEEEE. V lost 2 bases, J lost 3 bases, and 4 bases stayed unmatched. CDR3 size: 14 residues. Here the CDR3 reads CASSFLQGYTEAFF. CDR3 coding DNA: TGTGCCAGCAGCTTTCTACAGGGGTACACTGAAGCTTTCTTT.

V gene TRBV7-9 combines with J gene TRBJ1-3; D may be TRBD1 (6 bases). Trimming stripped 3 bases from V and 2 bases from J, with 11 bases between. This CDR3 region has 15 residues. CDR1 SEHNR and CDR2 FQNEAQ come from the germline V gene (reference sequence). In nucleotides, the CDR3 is TGTGCCAGCAGCTTTGGGGACAATACTGGAAACACCATATATTTT. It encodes CASSFGDNTGNTIYF.

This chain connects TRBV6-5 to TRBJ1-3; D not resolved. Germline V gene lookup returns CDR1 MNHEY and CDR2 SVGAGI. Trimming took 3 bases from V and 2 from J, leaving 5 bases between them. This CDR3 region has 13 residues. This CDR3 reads CASSYMAGNTIYF. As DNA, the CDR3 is TGTGCCAGCAGTTATATGGCTGGAAACACCATATATTTT.

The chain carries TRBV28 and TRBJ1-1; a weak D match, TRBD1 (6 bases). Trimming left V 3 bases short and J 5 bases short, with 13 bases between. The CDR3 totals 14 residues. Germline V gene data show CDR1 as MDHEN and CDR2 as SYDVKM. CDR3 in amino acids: CASSLNSGVTEAFF. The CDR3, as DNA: TGTGCCAGCAGTTTGAATTCAGGGGTAACTGAAGCTTTCTTT.

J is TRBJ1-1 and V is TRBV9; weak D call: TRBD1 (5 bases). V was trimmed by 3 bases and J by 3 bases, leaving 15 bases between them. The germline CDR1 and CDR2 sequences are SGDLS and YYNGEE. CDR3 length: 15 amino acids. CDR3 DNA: TGTGCCAGCAGCGGCCGGGACGCCGAGGACACTGAAGCTTTCTTT. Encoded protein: CASSGRDAEDTEAFF.

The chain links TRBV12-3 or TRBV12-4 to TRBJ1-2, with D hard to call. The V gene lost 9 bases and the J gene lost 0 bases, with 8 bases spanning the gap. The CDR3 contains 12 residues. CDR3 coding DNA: TGTGCCAGTGCTCAAGCTAACTATGGCTACACCTTC. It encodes CASAQANYGYTF.

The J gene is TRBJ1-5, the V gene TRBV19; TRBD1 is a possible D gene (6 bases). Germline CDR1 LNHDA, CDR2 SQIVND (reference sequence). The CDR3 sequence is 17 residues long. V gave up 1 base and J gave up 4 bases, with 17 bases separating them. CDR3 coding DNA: TGTGCCAGTAGTATAGCTCTGACAGGATGGGGGAATCAGCCCCAGCATTTT. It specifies CASSIALTGWGNQPQHF.

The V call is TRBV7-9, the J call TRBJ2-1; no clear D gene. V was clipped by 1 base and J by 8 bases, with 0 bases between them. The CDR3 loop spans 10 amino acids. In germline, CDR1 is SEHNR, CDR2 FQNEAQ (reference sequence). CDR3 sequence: CASSLDEQFF. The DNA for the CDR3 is TGTGCCAGCAGCTTAGATGAGCAGTTCTTC.

The CDR3: CASSILAGDGGNEQFF. DNA of the CDR3: TGTGCCAGTAGTATTTTAGCGGGAGACGGGGGCAATGAGCAGTTCTTC. This chain connects TRBV19 to TRBJ2-1; 9 nucleotides line up with TRBD2. CDR1 LNHDA and CDR2 SQIVND come from the germline V gene (reference sequence). Trimming cost V 3 bases and J 6 bases; bases outside gene matches: 9. CDR3 length: 16 amino acids. Filled out from reference TRBV19 and TRBJ2-1, the complete variable domain reads DGGITQSPKYLFRKEGQNVTLSCEQNLNHDAMYWYRQDPGQGLRLIYYSQIVNDFQKGDIAEGYSVSREKKESFPLTVTSAQKNPTAFYLCASSILAGDGGNEQFFGPGTRLTVL.

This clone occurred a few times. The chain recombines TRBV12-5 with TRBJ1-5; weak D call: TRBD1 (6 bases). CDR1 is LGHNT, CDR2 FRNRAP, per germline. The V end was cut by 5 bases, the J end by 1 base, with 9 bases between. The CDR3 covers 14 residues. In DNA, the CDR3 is TGTGCTAGTGGTGGTGGACAGAGCAATCAGCCCCAGCATTTT. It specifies CASGGGQSNQPQHF.

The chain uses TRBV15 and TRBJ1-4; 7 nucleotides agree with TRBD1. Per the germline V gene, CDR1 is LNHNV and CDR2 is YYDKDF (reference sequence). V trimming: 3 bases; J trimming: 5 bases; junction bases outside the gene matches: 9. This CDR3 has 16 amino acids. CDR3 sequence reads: CATSRGIGTENEKLFF. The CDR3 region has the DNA TGTGCCACCAGCAGGGGAATCGGGACAGAAAATGAAAAACTGTTTTTT.